The 23 T cell receptor beta chains below come from one sample, sequenced in a study of blood T cell repertoires in COVID-19. Here immunoSEQ multiplex PCR was the method, and the copy in TCRdb shows in-frame clones only, minus some. The data hold roughly 280,000 clones, with 85% to 90% observed a single time. The sample taken for sequencing was PBMCs or T cells enriched from blood (not recorded which). These receptors all come from a woman aged 55-75 years who had recovered from COVID-19.

V gene TRBV6-1 combines with J gene TRBJ1-6, with D hard to call. V was clipped by 2 bases and J by 10 bases, with 15 bases between them. CDR3 length: 15 amino acids. Germline values: CDR1 MNHNS, CDR2 SASEGT. The DNA for the CDR3 is TGTGCCAGCAGTGAAATAAAGGCGGGAGGATCACCCCTCCACTTT. It codes for CASSEIKAGGSPLHF.

As DNA, the CDR3 is TGTGCCAGCAGTTTGTCAGGGGATGGCTACACCTTC. As protein: CASSLSGDGYTF. The rearrangement uses TRBV6-6 and TRBJ1-2; perhaps TRBD1 as D (6 bases). The length of the CDR3 is 12 residues. Trimming removed 4 bases from V and 6 bases from J, with 9 bases in between. The germline V gene has CDR1 MNHNY and CDR2 SVGAGI (reference sequence).

This sequence joins TRBV19 and TRBJ2-7, with D possibly matching TRBD1 (5 bases). V lost 3 bases, J lost 2 bases, and 11 bases lay in between. The CDR3 has 14 residues. CDR1 LNHDA and CDR2 SQIVND come from the germline V gene (reference sequence). The CDR3 here is CASSMGLETYEQYF. The CDR3 DNA is TGTGCCAGTAGTATGGGGCTTGAAACCTACGAGCAGTACTTC. Full variable domain (remainder filled in from reference TRBV19 and TRBJ2-7): DGGITQSPKYLFRKEGQNVTLSCEQNLNHDAMYWYRQDPGQGLRLIYYSQIVNDFQKGDIAEGYSVSREKKESFPLTVTSAQKNPTAFYLCASSMGLETYEQYFGPGTRLTVT.

This chain links TRBV27 with TRBJ2-5; 8 bases fit TRBD2. The ends lost 5 bases at V and 0 bases at J; junction bases unmatched: 5. From germline, CDR1 is MNHEY and CDR2 SMNVEV (reference sequence). This CDR3 region has 15 residues. As DNA, the CDR3 is TGTGCCAGCAGTCGAACTAGCGGAAACCAAGAGACCCAGTACTTC. As protein: CASSRTSGNQETQYF.

The V call is TRBV6-2 or TRBV6-3, the J call TRBJ2-7; 7 bases fit TRBD1. This CDR3 has 13 residues. Germline CDR1 is MNHEY and CDR2 is SVGEGT. V was pared by 5 bases and J by 2 bases, with 3 bases of the junction left unmatched. The CDR3 loop reads CASSPTGPYEQYF. The CDR3 DNA sequence: TGTGCCAGCAGTCCGACAGGGCCCTACGAGCAGTACTTC.

The chain carries TRBV10-2 and TRBJ2-1, with 7 bases identical to TRBD1. Trimming at V came to 5 bases and at J to 2 bases, leaving 6 bases not matched to a gene. The length of the CDR3 is 15 residues. The germline V gene encodes CDR1 WSHSY and CDR2 SAAADI. The CDR3 DNA is TGCGCCAGCAGTAAACAGGGGCCCACCTACAATGAGCAGTTCTTC. This sequence encodes CASSKQGPTYNEQFF.

The chain combines TRBV19 with TRBJ1-2, with 7 bases identical to TRBD1. CDR1 and CDR2 from the germline V gene are LNHDA and SQIVND (reference sequence). The CDR3 is 15 amino acids. J lost 4 bases, V lost 7 bases, and 12 bases had no gene match. DNA for the CDR3: TGTGCCAGTACCGTACAGGGGCACGGCGGCTATGGCTACACCTTC. Amino acid sequence: CASTVQGHGGYGYTF. The full variable domain, with the rest looked up from reference TRBV19 and TRBJ1-2, is DGGITQSPKYLFRKEGQNVTLSCEQNLNHDAMYWYRQDPGQGLRLIYYSQIVNDFQKGDIAEGYSVSREKKESFPLTVTSAQKNPTAFYLCASTVQGHGGYGYTFGSGTRLTVV.

CDR3 loop: CASSLVGQAREGYTF. The CDR3 DNA is TGTGCCAGCAGCTTAGTGGGACAGGCGCGGGAAGGCTACACCTTC. The J gene is TRBJ1-2, the V gene TRBV7-2, with 8 positions matching TRBD1. Germline V gives CDR1 SGHTA, CDR2 FQGNSA. V was pared by 1 base and J by 8 bases, with 9 bases of the junction left unmatched. The CDR3 has 15 residues.

This chain links TRBV4-1 with TRBJ2-1, with 13 bases aligning to TRBD2. The germline gives CDR1 MGHRA, CDR2 YSYEKL. The CDR3 is 17 residues long. The V gene end was trimmed by 2 bases and the J gene end by 9 bases; junction bases not matched to a gene: 10. CDR3 DNA: TGCGCCAGCAGCCAACCTACTAGCGGGAGGGTCGGTGGTGAGCAGTTCTTC. Residues: CASSQPTSGRVGGEQFF.

The chain links TRBV7-9 to TRBJ2-7; maybe TRBD1 (5 bases). The V gene lost 5 bases and the J gene lost 5 bases, with 10 bases spanning the gap. In germline, CDR1 is SEHNR, CDR2 FQNEAQ (reference sequence). The CDR3 length is 12 residues. CDR3 bases: TGTGCCAGCAGCCCCCAGGGTAACGAGCAGTACTTC. Protein sequence: CASSPQGNEQYF.

This sequence joins TRBV5-5 and TRBJ1-2; 7 nucleotides line up with TRBD1. Trimming cost V 2 bases and J 0 bases; bases outside gene matches: 4. This CDR3 is 15 amino acids long. Germline loops: CDR1 SGHKS, CDR2 YYEKEE (reference sequence). CDR3 in DNA: TGTGCCAGCAGCTTCCAGGGGGAAGCTAACTATGGCTACACCTTC. This encodes CASSFQGEANYGYTF. The full variable domain, in which reference TRBV5-5 and TRBJ1-2 provide the parts outside the CDR3, is DAGVTQSPTHLIKTRGQQVTLRCSPISGHKSVSWYQQVLGQGPQFIFQYYEKEERGRGNFPDRFSARQFPNYSSELNVNALLLGDSALYLCASSFQGEANYGYTFGSGTRLTVV.

This clone was detected only a few times. The chain employs TRBV13 and TRBJ1-2, with D hard to call. The CDR3 loop spans 15 amino acids. Germline V gene data show CDR1 as PRHDT and CDR2 as FYEKMQ (reference sequence). The V and J ends lost 5 bases and 1 base respectively, with 14 bases between them. The CDR3 DNA sequence: TGTGCCAGCAGCACCCAATCAGGTTTTAACTATGGCTACACCTTC. Protein: CASSTQSGFNYGYTF.

The chain recombines TRBV28 with TRBJ2-1, with a tentative D call TRBD1 (6 bases). Germline V gives CDR1 MDHEN, CDR2 SYDVKM. V was cut by 6 bases and J by 0 bases, with 15 bases left in between. The CDR3 is made up of 16 amino acids. The CDR3 DNA follows: TGTGCCAGCAGGGCTGGGGGCCTTAGCTCCTACAATGAGCAGTTCTTC. It encodes CASRAGGLSSYNEQFF.

The sample holds many counts of this clone. The chain uses TRBV7-2 and TRBJ2-7, with 7 bases aligning to TRBD1. The CDR3 loop spans 15 amino acids. Germline lookup yields CDR1 SGHTA and CDR2 FQGNSA. V lost 6 bases, J lost 0 bases, and 8 bases stayed unmatched. CDR3 sequence reads: CASRFRDRSSYEQYF. The CDR3 DNA is TGTGCCAGCAGGTTCCGGGACAGAAGCTCCTACGAGCAGTACTTC.

This rearrangement joins TRBV7-9 to TRBJ2-3; the match to TRBD2 covers 9 bases. Germline trimming cut 0 bases from V and 7 bases from J; bases unmatched to any gene: 11. Germline CDR1 SEHNR, CDR2 FQNEAQ (reference sequence). CDR3 length equals 17 residues. The CDR3 sequence: CASSLAGGAGGYYTQYF. In DNA, the CDR3 is TGTGCCAGCAGCTTAGCGGGGGGAGCGGGAGGATATTATACGCAGTATTTT.

This chain joins TRBV29-1 and TRBJ1-1; D might be TRBD1 (6 bases). This CDR3 region has 13 residues. The germline V gene encodes CDR1 SQVTM and CDR2 ANQGSEA. The germline V and J ends were trimmed by 6 bases and 3 bases, with 14 bases remaining between them. CDR3 residues: CSVQGWWDTEAFF. The CDR3 DNA is TGCAGCGTACAGGGATGGTGGGACACTGAAGCTTTCTTT.

J is TRBJ2-2 and V is TRBV18, with 7 bases aligning to TRBD2. The ends lost 3 bases at V and 6 bases at J; junction bases unmatched: 10. The germline V gene encodes CDR1 KGHSH and CDR2 LQKENI. The CDR3 spans 16 residues. In DNA, the CDR3 is TGTGCCAGCTCACCGTCCGCGGGAGAGTTGGCCGGGGAGCTGTTTTTT. Residues: CASSPSAGELAGELFF.

V is TRBV5-4 and J is TRBJ1-5; 9 bases are a match to TRBD1. V trimming: 0 bases; J trimming: 7 bases; junction bases outside the gene matches: 5. Germline assignment: CDR1 SGHNT and CDR2 YYREEE (reference sequence). The CDR3 sequence is 15 residues long. CDR3 residues: CASSLGQGVDQPQHF. The CDR3 DNA is TGTGCCAGCAGCTTGGGACAGGGGGTCGACCAGCCCCAGCATTTT. Full variable domain (rest looked up from reference TRBV5-4 and TRBJ1-5): ETGVTQSPTHLIKTRGQQVTLRCSSQSGHNTVSWYQQALGQGPQFIFQYYREEENGRGNFPPRFSGLQFPNYSSELNVNALELDDSALYLCASSLGQGVDQPQHFGDGTRLSIL.

On this clone: The sample contains more than one DNA sequence encoding this CDR3. This sequence joins TRBV12-3 or TRBV12-4 and TRBJ2-7, with unresolved D. Between the trimmed V and J ends, which lost 3 bases and 4 bases, there was a span of 10 bases. The CDR3 has 13 amino acids. CDR3 in amino acids: CASSLRLLYEQYF. The CDR3, as DNA: TGTGCCAGCAGTTTGCGTCTGCTATACGAGCAGTACTTC.

The rearrangement links TRBV5-1 to TRBJ2-7, with 8 bases identical to TRBD2. CDR1 is SGHRS and CDR2 is YFSETQ in the germline V gene. The CDR3 is made up of 15 amino acids. V was pared by 4 bases and J by 1 base, with 7 bases of the junction left unmatched. CDR3 protein: CASSRIIAGSYEQYF. The CDR3 nucleotides read TGCGCCAGCAGCCGAATAATAGCGGGATCCTACGAGCAGTACTTC.

The J gene is TRBJ1-1, the V gene TRBV7-9, with 7 bases that match TRBD1. This CDR3 contains 15 residues. V shed 5 bases, J shed 1 base, and the junction held 7 bases outside the gene matches. The germline gives CDR1 SEHNR, CDR2 FQNEAQ (reference sequence). The CDR3 reads CASSVSRGWNTEAFF. The CDR3 DNA is TGTGCCAGCAGCGTCTCCAGGGGGTGGAACACTGAAGCTTTCTTT. Full variable domain (missing parts from reference TRBV7-9 and TRBJ1-1): DTGVSQNPRHKITKRGQNVTFRCDPISEHNRLYWYRQTLGQGPEFLTYFQNEAQLEKSRLLSDRFSAERPKGSFSTLEIQRTEQGDSAMYLCASSVSRGWNTEAFFGQGTRLTVV.

The chain recombines TRBV6-2 or TRBV6-3 with TRBJ2-7; D not certain. This CDR3 has 12 residues. In germline, CDR1 is MNHEY, CDR2 SVGEGT. V shed 4 bases and J shed 2 bases, with 6 bases lying between them. CDR3: CASSLRAYEQYF. As DNA, the CDR3 is TGTGCCAGCAGTTTACGGGCCTACGAGCAGTACTTC.

V usage is TRBV30 and J usage is TRBJ2-2; a weak D match, TRBD2 (7 bases). From germline, CDR1 is GTSNPN and CDR2 SVGIG (reference sequence). Trimming pared 5 bases from V and 4 bases from J, leaving 17 bases between. This CDR3 is 15 amino acids long. The CDR3 region is CAWAHAGALTGELFF. CDR3 nucleotides: TGTGCCTGGGCTCACGCGGGGGCCCTCACCGGGGAGCTGTTTTTT. Full variable domain (outside the CDR3, taken from reference TRBV30 and TRBJ2-2): SQTIHQWPATLVQPVGSPLSLECTVEGTSNPNLYWYRQAAGRGLQLLFYSVGIGQISSEVPQNLSASRPQDRQFILSSKKLLLSDSGFYLCAWAHAGALTGELFFGEGSRLTVL.